The source of this T cell receptor (beta chain) is a study of T-cell reconstitution after alpha-beta-depleted transplantation in children (TCRdb year 2016). Regarding the complete study: T-cell immune reconstitution after TCRalphabeta/CD19-depleted allogeneic hematopoietic cell transplantation in children was quantitatively tracked in the study by means of TCR repertoire profiling.

CDR1 and CDR2 (MGHDK, SYGVNS) derive from the germline V gene. V loses 3 bases of germline sequence and J loses 0 bases, and the interval between the two ends is 15 bases. Inclusive of the bounding cysteine and phenylalanine, the CDR3 is 18 residues long. The sequence is cut down to CDR3 DNA, 54 bases in frame from base 1. The receptor library was made with PCR. Sequencing was performed on an Illumina HiSeq 2500. TCR libraries were prepared with molecular barcoding, using unique molecular identifiers to normalize TCRbeta repertoire quantification. TCRdb reprocessed the public reads (quality trimming at Q25 with fastp, clone calling with MiXCR) and kept in-frame beta chains. Entries that share a CDR3 protein sequence are merged under the most common genes and DNA. For this sample the table gives about 420,000 distinct CDR3 sequences, of which approximately 11% were detected only once. The ten largest account for 4.5% to 7% of the sample.

A few counts support this clonotype. Its binding antigen is unknown. No quality values exist for individual bases; no much larger clone is one base distant. Sequenced material: PBMCs from the stem cell graft donor, taken from the stem cell graft. The receptor comes from a human donor who donated a stem cell graft to a child with acute myeloid leukemia. The sequence links TRBV25-1 to TRBJ2-6, with an unclear D gene assignment. The CDR3 region: CASSDAVGADSGANVLTF. The nucleotide sequence is given as TGTGCCAGCAGTGATGCGGTGGGTGCCGACTCTGGGGCCAACGTCCTGACTTTC.